Below, 13 T cell receptor beta chains from the same sample are listed, as sequenced in a study of T cell responses to AZD1222 COVID-19 vaccine. The data were produced by immunoSEQ multiplex PCR, yet TCRdb's version contains in-frame clones alone and is incomplete. The repertoire consists of roughly 100,000 clones, with about 93% occurring once and the leading ten covering less than 6.5%. This sample comprised peripheral blood, obtained on day 0 of AZD1222 vaccination. All receptors come from an adult in good health.

The DNA of the CDR3 is TGTGCCAGCAGCTTATTTAGCTCGGCGGGAGGGTCCTACAATGAGCAGTTCTTC. Its translation is CASSLFSSAGGSYNEQFF. The chain joins TRBV7-3 to TRBJ2-1, with 9 positions matching TRBD2. This CDR3 is built from 18 residues. The germline V gene has CDR1 SGHTA and CDR2 FQGTGA. V lost 2 bases and J lost 1; bases outside the gene matches: 9.

The chain couples TRBV24-1 to TRBJ2-3; unclear D gene. Deletions cut 0 bases from V and 0 bases from J, with 9 bases between. This CDR3 is 16 amino acids long. In germline, CDR1 is KGHDR, CDR2 SFDVKD. CDR3 nucleotide sequence: TGTGCCACCAGTGATTTGAAGCCAGGAAGCACAGATACGCAGTATTTT. Amino acid sequence: CATSDLKPGSTDTQYF.

The chain uses TRBV12-3 or TRBV12-4 and TRBJ1-1; 8 positions agree with TRBD1. CDR3 size: 13 residues. J gave up 5 bases and V 10 bases, and 9 bases lay outside the gene matches. The CDR3 spells CATQQGGKTEAFF. In nucleotides, the CDR3 is TGTGCCACCCAACAGGGGGGGAAGACTGAAGCTTTCTTT.

The gene calls are TRBV5-4 and TRBJ1-1, with a tentative D call TRBD1 (5 bases). The CDR3 loop spans 15 amino acids. V was trimmed by 0 bases and J by 3 bases, leaving 12 bases between them. Germline lookup yields CDR1 SGHNT and CDR2 YYREEE (reference sequence). The CDR3 is CASSLALSGYTEAFF. Here the CDR3 DNA reads TGTGCCAGCAGCTTGGCCCTTTCAGGGTACACTGAAGCTTTCTTT.

The V gene is TRBV6-1, the J gene TRBJ2-5; 10 bases are shared with TRBD1. The CDR3 loop spans 16 amino acids. CDR1 and CDR2 from the germline V gene are MNHNS and SASEGT. V dropped 1 base and J dropped 5; count of bases not matched to a gene: 7. CDR3 sequence (DNA): TGTGCCAGCAGTGAAGTAACGACAGGGGGCGGGGAGACCCAGTACTTC. This sequence encodes CASSEVTTGGGETQYF.

The rearrangement uses TRBV7-9 and TRBJ1-2; TRBD1 aligns across 12 bases. V shed 3 bases and J 2 bases; nucleotides not matched to a gene: 7. The V gene's germline CDR1 is SEHNR and CDR2 FQNEAQ (reference sequence). The CDR3 has 17 residues. The CDR3 sequence: CASSFRDRGQVNYGYTF. CDR3 DNA: TGTGCCAGCAGCTTCCGGGACAGGGGGCAAGTAAACTATGGCTACACCTTC.

As concerns this clone: This sample includes further DNA sequences coding for the same CDR3. The chain couples TRBV7-9 to TRBJ2-5; no clear D. V lost 3 bases, J lost 2 bases, and 7 bases lay in between. The CDR3 consists of 13 residues. The V gene's germline CDR1 is SEHNR and CDR2 FQNEAQ (reference sequence). In nucleotides, the CDR3 is TGTGCCAGCAGCTTGGGCGGTCAAGAGACCCAGTACTTC. Its translation: CASSLGGQETQYF.

The chain carries TRBV5-1 and TRBJ1-2; 10 nucleotides agree with TRBD1. The length of the CDR3 is 15 residues. J lost 3 bases, V lost 3 bases, and 5 bases had no gene match. From germline, CDR1 is SGHRS and CDR2 YFSETQ. The CDR3 sequence: CASSWGQGRDYGYTF. For the CDR3, the DNA is TGCGCCAGCAGCTGGGGACAGGGGAGAGACTATGGCTACACCTTC.

The V and J genes are TRBV9 and TRBJ2-2; D remains unclear. Trimming left V 0 bases short and J 0 bases short, with 6 bases between. CDR1 and CDR2 from the germline V gene are SGDLS and YYNGEE. This CDR3 region has 15 residues. In DNA, the CDR3 is TGTGCCAGCAGCGTAGTATCCACGAACACCGGGGAGCTGTTTTTT. Translated, it gives CASSVVSTNTGELFF.

This clone was picked up one time. The V call is TRBV28, the J call TRBJ2-1, with unresolved D. The V gene's germline CDR1 is MDHEN and CDR2 SYDVKM. With 3 bases removed from V and 2 bases from J, the gap between germline ends came to 11 bases. This CDR3 has 15 residues. CDR3 DNA: TGTGCCAGCAGTTTTCGTACTCGTACCTACAATGAGCAGTTCTTC. Amino acid sequence: CASSFRTRTYNEQFF. The full variable domain, in which reference TRBV28 and TRBJ2-1 provide the parts outside the CDR3, is DVKVTQSSRYLVKRTGEKVFLECVQDMDHENMFWYRQDPGLGLRLIYFSYDVKMKEKGDIPEGYSVSREKKERFSLILESASTNQTSMYLCASSFRTRTYNEQFFGPGTRLTVL.

This clone was recorded only once. This CDR3 is CAWNDRLDQPQHF. The CDR3 DNA follows: TGTGCCTGGAACGACAGATTAGATCAGCCCCAGCATTTT. V is TRBV30 and J is TRBJ1-5, with a weak D call TRBD1 (5 bases). CDR3 length: 13 residues. Trimming stripped 4 bases from V and 5 bases from J, with 12 bases between. Germline V gene lookup returns CDR1 GTSNPN and CDR2 SVGIG (reference sequence).

V is TRBV7-3 and J is TRBJ2-1; 7 nucleotides align to TRBD1. J was trimmed by 4 bases and V by 4 bases; bases with no gene match: 10. CDR1 and CDR2 from the germline V gene are SGHTA and FQGTGA. CDR3 length: 16 residues. The CDR3: CASSSDRDPAYNEQFF. The CDR3, as DNA: TGTGCCAGCAGCTCCGACAGGGACCCTGCTTACAATGAGCAGTTCTTC.

The chain uses TRBV21-1 and TRBJ2-1; TRBD1 is the table's D call and was not checked against the DNA. TRBV21-1 represents a pseudogene. The length of the CDR3 is 18 residues. The CDR3 here is CASSKVNSGAVYYNEQFF. CDR3 in DNA: TGTGCCAGCAGCAAAGTGAATTCTGGGGCAGTCTATTACAATGAGCAGTTCTTC.